This record covers a single T cell receptor (beta chain). Antigen specificity is unknown. This PCR relied on a set of 60 Vbeta primers and 13 Jbeta primers. Repertoires were generated with immunoSEQ multiplex PCR, while TCRdb's copy carries only in-frame clones and drops some. The data contain some 130,000 clones, less than 80% of them singletons. Between the trimmed V and J ends, which lost 2 bases and 4 bases, there was a span of 9 bases. CDR1 SGHVS and CDR2 FQNEAQ come from the germline V gene. This CDR3 comprises 14 residues. These data originate in a study of cytomegalovirus exposure and HLA in healthy donors. Findings of the study overall: The authors considered a cluster of highly shared sequence variants likely to be a sequencing artifact. Association of a missense DCLRE1C variant with TCR beta V- and J-gene trimming was reported in a later analysis.

Each donor was nominally healthy when sampled (though unrecorded immune exposures were likely). This clonotype originated in a man between 35 and 55 years old in good health and CMV-seropositive. The sequencing sample was made of PBMCs. V is TRBV7-8 and J is TRBJ2-1; D is unclear. As DNA, the CDR3 is TGTGCCAGCAGCTTATTGCCTCTATACAATGAGCAGTTCTTC. Translated: CASSLLPLYNEQFF.